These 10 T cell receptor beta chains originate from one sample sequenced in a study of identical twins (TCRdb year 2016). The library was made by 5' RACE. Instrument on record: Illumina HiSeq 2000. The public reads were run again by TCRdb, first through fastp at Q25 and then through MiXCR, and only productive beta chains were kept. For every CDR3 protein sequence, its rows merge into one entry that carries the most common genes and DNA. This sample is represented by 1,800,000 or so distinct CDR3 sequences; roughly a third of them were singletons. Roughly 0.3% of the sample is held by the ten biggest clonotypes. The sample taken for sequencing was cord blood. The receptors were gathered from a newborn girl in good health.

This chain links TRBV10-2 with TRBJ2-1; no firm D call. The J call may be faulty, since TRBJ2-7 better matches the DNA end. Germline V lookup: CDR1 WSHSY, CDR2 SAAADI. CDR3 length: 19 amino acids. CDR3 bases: TGCGCCAGCAGTGAGTCGACTCATGGGGAAGGCCGCTCCTACAATGAGCAGTACTTC. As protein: CASSESTHGEGRSYNEQYF.

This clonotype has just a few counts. The CDR3 DNA follows: TGTGCCAGCAGTTTCTTTTTTCGAGGGGGACTAGCGGGAGCGGGCTCCTACAATGAGCAGTTCTTC. Its protein product is CASSFFFRGGLAGAGSYNEQFF. V usage is TRBV12-3 or TRBV12-4 and J usage is TRBJ2-1, with 14 bases matching TRBD2. The ends lost 3 bases at V and 0 bases at J; junction bases unmatched: 16. CDR3 length: 22 amino acids.

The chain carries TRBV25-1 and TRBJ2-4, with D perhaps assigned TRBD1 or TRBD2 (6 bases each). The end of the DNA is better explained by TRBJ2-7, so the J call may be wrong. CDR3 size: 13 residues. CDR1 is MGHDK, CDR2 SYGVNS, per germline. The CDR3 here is CASVGGGKYEQYF. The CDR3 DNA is TGTGCCAGCGTCGGAGGGGGAAAGTACGAGCAGTACTTC.

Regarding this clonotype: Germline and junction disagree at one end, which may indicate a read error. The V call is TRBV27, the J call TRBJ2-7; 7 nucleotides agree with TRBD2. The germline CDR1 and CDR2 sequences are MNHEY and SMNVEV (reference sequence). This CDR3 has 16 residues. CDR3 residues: CASSPNRDYLSYDQYF. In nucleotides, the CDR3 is TGTGCCAGCAGTCCCAACCGGGACTACCTCTCCTACGACCAGTACTTC.

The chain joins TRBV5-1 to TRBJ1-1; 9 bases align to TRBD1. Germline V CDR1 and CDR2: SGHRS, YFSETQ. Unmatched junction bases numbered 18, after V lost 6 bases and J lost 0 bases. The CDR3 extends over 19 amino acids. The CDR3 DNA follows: TGCGCCAGCACAACTTACTCCCTGGGACAGGGTGGCATGAACACTGAAGCTTTCTTT. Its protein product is CASTTYSLGQGGMNTEAFF. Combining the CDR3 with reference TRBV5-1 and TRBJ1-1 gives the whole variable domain KAGVTQTPRYLIKTRGQQVTLSCSPISGHRSVSWYQQTPGQGLQFLFEYFSETQRNKGNFPGRFSGRQFSNSRSEMNVSTLELGDSALYLCASTTYSLGQGGMNTEAFFGQGTRLTVV.

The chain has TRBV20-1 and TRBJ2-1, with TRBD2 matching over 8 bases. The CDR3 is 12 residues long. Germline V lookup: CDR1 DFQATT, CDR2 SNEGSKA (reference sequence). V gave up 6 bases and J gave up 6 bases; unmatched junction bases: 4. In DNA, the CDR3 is TGCAGTGCCACCCGGGGGGGCAATGAGCAGTTCTTC. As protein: CSATRGGNEQFF.

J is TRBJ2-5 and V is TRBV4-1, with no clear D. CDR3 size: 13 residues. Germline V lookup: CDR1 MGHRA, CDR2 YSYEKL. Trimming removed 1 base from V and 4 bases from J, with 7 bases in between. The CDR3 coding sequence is TGCGCCAGCAGCCAAGCTTACACAGAGACCCAGTACTTC. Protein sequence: CASSQAYTETQYF.

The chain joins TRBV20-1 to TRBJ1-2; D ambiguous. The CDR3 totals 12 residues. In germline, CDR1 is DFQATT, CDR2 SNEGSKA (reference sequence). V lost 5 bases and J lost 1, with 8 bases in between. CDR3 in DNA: TGCAGTGCTGGGGTTTTTAACTATGGCTACACCTTC. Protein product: CSAGVFNYGYTF.

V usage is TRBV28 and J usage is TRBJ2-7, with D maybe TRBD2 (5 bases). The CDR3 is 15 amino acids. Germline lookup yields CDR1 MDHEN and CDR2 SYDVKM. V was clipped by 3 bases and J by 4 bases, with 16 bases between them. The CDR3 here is CASSFIGLIPYEQYF. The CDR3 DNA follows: TGTGCCAGCAGTTTCATAGGACTGATACCTTACGAGCAGTACTTC.

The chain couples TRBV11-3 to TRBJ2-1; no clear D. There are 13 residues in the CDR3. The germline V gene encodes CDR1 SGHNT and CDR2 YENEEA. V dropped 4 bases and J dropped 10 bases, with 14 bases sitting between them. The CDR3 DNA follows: TGTGCCAGCAGCTCCCTTTTAGACCCAGAGCAGTTCTTC. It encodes CASSSLLDPEQFF. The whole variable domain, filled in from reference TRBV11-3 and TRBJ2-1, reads EAGVVQSPRYKIIEKKQPVAFWCNPISGHNTLYWYLQNLGQGPELLIRYENEEAVDDSQLPKDRFSAERLKGVDSTLKIQPAELGDSAVYLCASSSLLDPEQFFGPGTRLTVL.